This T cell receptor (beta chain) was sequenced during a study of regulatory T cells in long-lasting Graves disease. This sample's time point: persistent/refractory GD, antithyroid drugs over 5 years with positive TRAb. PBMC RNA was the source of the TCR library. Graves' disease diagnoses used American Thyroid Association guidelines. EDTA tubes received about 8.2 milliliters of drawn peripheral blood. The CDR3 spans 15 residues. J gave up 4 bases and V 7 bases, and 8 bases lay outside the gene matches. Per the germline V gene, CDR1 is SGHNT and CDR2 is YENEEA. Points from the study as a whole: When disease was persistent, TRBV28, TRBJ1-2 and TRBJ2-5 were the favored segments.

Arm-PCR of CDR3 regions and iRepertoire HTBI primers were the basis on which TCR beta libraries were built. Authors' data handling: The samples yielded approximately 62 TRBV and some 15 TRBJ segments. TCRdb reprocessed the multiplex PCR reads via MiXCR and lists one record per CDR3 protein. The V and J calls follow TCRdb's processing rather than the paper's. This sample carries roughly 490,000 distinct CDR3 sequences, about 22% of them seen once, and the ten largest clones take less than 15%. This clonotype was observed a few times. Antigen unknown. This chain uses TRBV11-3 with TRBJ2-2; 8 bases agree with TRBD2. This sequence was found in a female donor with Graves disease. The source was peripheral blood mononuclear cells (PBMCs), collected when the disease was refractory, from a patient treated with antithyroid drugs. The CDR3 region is CASTLLGGGTGELFF. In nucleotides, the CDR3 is TGTGCCAGCACCCTCCTCGGGGGGGGCACCGGGGAGCTGTTTTTT.